These 25 T cell receptor beta chains originate from one sample sequenced in a study of T cells after posttransplantation cyclophosphamide. Profiled with immunoSEQ multiplex PCR; TCRdb holds only in-frame clones, not every one. The sample presents around 34,000 clones, none singletons. The sequenced sample consisted of PBMCs. The source is a man between 50 and 59 years old in good health, CMV-negative, and a related stem cell transplant donor.

This clone showed up many times. The rearrangement links TRBV5-1 to TRBJ2-3; 13 positions agree with TRBD2. V gave up 4 bases and J gave up 6 bases; unmatched junction bases: 14. Germline values: CDR1 SGHRS, CDR2 YFSETQ. The CDR3 is 18 amino acids. The CDR3 coding sequence is TGCGCCAGCAGCGTTGGACTAGCGGGGGCCCATCATTTGGATACGCAGTATTTT. The encoded protein is CASSVGLAGAHHLDTQYF.

This clone was counted only a few times. V is TRBV11-2 and J is TRBJ2-5; 10 bases line up with TRBD1. Germline values: CDR1 SGHAT, CDR2 FQNNGV. There are 15 residues in the CDR3. V trimming: 1 base; J trimming: 5 bases; junction bases outside the gene matches: 4. In DNA form, the CDR3 reads TGTGCCAGCAGCTTAGGACAGGGGGCGGGGGAGACCCAGTACTTC. Its protein product is CASSLGQGAGETQYF.

In its sample, this clone was seen many times. The chain recombines TRBV27 with TRBJ2-1; 9 positions match TRBD1. The CDR3 is 16 amino acids. In germline, CDR1 is MNHEY, CDR2 SMNVEV (reference sequence). The ends lost 5 bases at V and 2 bases at J; junction bases unmatched: 7. As DNA, the CDR3 is TGTGCCAGCAGTATGAGACAGGGGGGGACCTACAATGAGCAGTTCTTC. Protein sequence: CASSMRQGGTYNEQFF.

This clone was seen many times. The genes are TRBV2 and TRBJ2-7; 8 nucleotides agree with TRBD2. V lost 8 bases, J lost 6 bases, and 9 bases stayed unmatched. The CDR3 totals 13 residues. Germline lookup yields CDR1 SNHLY and CDR2 FYNNEI. This CDR3 is CASGAGVFGEQYF. The CDR3 nucleotides are TGTGCCAGCGGAGCGGGAGTGTTTGGCGAGCAGTACTTC.

This clone was seen at least ten times. The chain uses TRBV2 and TRBJ2-7, with 9 bases identical to TRBD1. After removal of 4 bases from V and 7 bases from J, the junction contained 11 bases not matched to a gene. CDR1 is SNHLY and CDR2 is FYNNEI in the germline V gene. The CDR3 totals 15 residues. CDR3 in DNA: TGTGCCAGCAGTGCCCCGACAGGGGGACGAAGGGAGCAGTACTTC. Translating it yields CASSAPTGGRREQYF.

This clone was recorded at least ten times. The chain couples TRBV29-1 to TRBJ1-4; 9 nucleotides align to TRBD1. The J segment lost 7 bases and the V segment lost 4 bases, leaving 4 bases of the junction unmatched. The germline CDR1 and CDR2 sequences are SQVTM and ANQGSEA. The CDR3 sequence is 13 residues long. The CDR3 nucleotides are TGCAGCGTTGGGGGGACAGGGAGTGAAAAACTGTTTTTT. This sequence encodes CSVGGTGSEKLFF.

This clone has at least ten counts. The chain couples TRBV11-2 to TRBJ1-4; possible D gene TRBD1, 6 bases. V dropped 4 bases and J dropped 8 bases, with 11 bases sitting between them. The CDR3 has 13 amino acids. CDR1 and CDR2 from the germline V gene are SGHAT and FQNNGV. CDR3 amino acids: CASSYRVYEKLFF. The CDR3 bases are TGTGCCAGCAGCTACAGGGTATACGAAAAACTGTTTTTT.

This clone was recorded at least ten times. The rearrangement joins TRBV7-3 to TRBJ2-1, with TRBD1 identical over 12 bases. The CDR3 is 16 residues long. Germline V CDR1 and CDR2: SGHTA, FQGTGA. Trimming removed 5 bases from V and 7 bases from J; junction bases left unmatched: 9. Here the CDR3 reads CASSPPGQGALNEQFF. For the CDR3, the DNA is TGTGCCAGCAGCCCACCGGGACAGGGGGCCTTGAATGAGCAGTTCTTC. The full variable domain, completed using reference TRBV7-3 and TRBJ2-1, is GAGVSQTPSNKVTEKGKYVELRCDPISGHTALYWYRQSLGQGPEFLIYFQGTGAADDSGLPNDRFFAVRPEGSVSTLKIQRTERGDSAVYLCASSPPGQGALNEQFFGPGTRLTVL.

This clone was counted at least ten times. The chain combines TRBV4-2 with TRBJ2-5, with unresolved D. The germline CDR1 and CDR2 sequences are LGHNA and YNFKEQ. V was pared by 0 bases and J by 2 bases, with 7 bases between. CDR3 length: 14 amino acids. The CDR3 DNA reads as TGTGCCAGCAGCCAAGAGAGATCACAAGAGACCCAGTACTTC. This codes for CASSQERSQETQYF.

This clone was counted ten times or more. The CDR3 sequence: CASSPLAGPLYGYTF. The CDR3 DNA is TGCGCCAGCAGCCCCCTCGCGGGACCGCTCTATGGCTACACCTTC. The rearrangement uses TRBV5-1 and TRBJ1-2; possibly TRBD1 for D (5 bases). Germline CDR1 and CDR2: SGHRS and YFSETQ. This CDR3 region has 15 residues. V was clipped by 4 bases and J by 4 bases, with 17 bases between them.

This chain joins TRBV7-3 and TRBJ2-5; tentative D call: TRBD2 (6 bases). The ends were cut back, 5 bases at V and 4 bases at J, with 14 bases in the middle. CDR3 size: 14 residues. Germline CDR1 reads SGHTA; CDR2 reads FQGTGA. In nucleotides, the CDR3 is TGTGCCAGCAGCCAGCTACCGGGACTAGAGACCCAGTACTTC. Translation: CASSQLPGLETQYF.

This clone showed up just a few times. The chain carries TRBV9 and TRBJ1-1; the match to TRBD1 covers 11 bases. Per the germline V gene, CDR1 is SGDLS and CDR2 is YYNGEE. V was pared by 3 bases and J by 11 bases, with 9 bases of the junction left unmatched. The CDR3 totals 14 residues. For the CDR3, the DNA is TGTGCCAGCAGCGCGCCCTCAGGACAGGGGGCGGCTTTCTTT. As protein: CASSAPSGQGAAFF.

This clone occurred many times. This sequence joins TRBV6-1 and TRBJ1-6; 10 nucleotides agree with TRBD1. The CDR3 has 16 amino acids. Trimming took 3 bases from V and 3 from J; bases not matched to a gene: 2. CDR1 MNHNS and CDR2 SASEGT come from the germline V gene. This chain's CDR3 is CASSERTGGYNSPLHF. The CDR3 DNA sequence: TGTGCCAGCAGTGAGAGGACAGGGGGCTATAATTCACCCCTCCACTTT.

This clone was recorded many times. V usage is TRBV7-2 and J usage is TRBJ2-7; D might be TRBD2 (5 bases). The V end was cut by 1 base, the J end by 7 bases, with 14 bases between. Germline loops: CDR1 SGHTA, CDR2 FQGNSA. The CDR3 runs to 14 residues. CDR3 DNA sequence: TGTGCCAGCAGCTTAGACCGGGGTTTTAGAGAGCAGTACTTC. It is translated as CASSLDRGFREQYF.

This clone was seen repeatedly, ten times or more. The CDR3 reads CASAVYPDSTYEQYF. The CDR3 coding sequence is TGTGCCAGCGCGGTATACCCGGACAGCACCTACGAGCAGTACTTC. This chain joins TRBV6-1 and TRBJ2-7, with D possibly matching TRBD1 (6 bases). V was shortened by 8 bases and J by 2 bases, with 19 bases between the two germline ends. The CDR3 contains 15 residues. Germline values: CDR1 MNHNS, CDR2 SASEGT.

The chain has TRBV19 and TRBJ2-5, with TRBD2 matching 9 bases. The CDR3 has 14 residues. CDR1 is LNHDA, CDR2 SQIVND, per germline (reference sequence). V dropped 1 base and J dropped 7; count of bases not matched to a gene: 4. The CDR3 is CASSIGLAAGTQYF. The CDR3 nucleotides read TGTGCCAGTAGTATAGGACTAGCGGCGGGGACCCAGTACTTC.

This clone was detected ten times or more. The rearrangement joins TRBV6-6 to TRBJ2-7; perhaps TRBD2 as D (5 bases). V was pared by 2 bases and J by 2 bases, with 16 bases between. The germline V gene encodes CDR1 MNHNY and CDR2 SVGAGI (reference sequence). The CDR3 is 16 residues long. The CDR3 protein is CASSYGSGNWAYEQYF. The CDR3 DNA sequence: TGTGCCAGCAGTTACGGGTCCGGGAATTGGGCCTACGAGCAGTACTTC.

This clone was counted ten times or more. This chain links TRBV2 with TRBJ2-5; TRBD2 agrees at 8 bases. V dropped 5 bases and J dropped 3; count of bases not matched to a gene: 5. The germline CDR1 and CDR2 sequences are SNHLY and FYNNEI. The CDR3 runs 14 residues. This CDR3 reads CASSTAGGEETQYF. In DNA, the CDR3 is TGTGCCAGCAGTACTGCGGGAGGTGAAGAGACCCAGTACTTC.

This clone has ten or more counts. The gene calls are TRBV18 and TRBJ1-4, with D perhaps matching TRBD1 (5 bases). Germline V gene lookup returns CDR1 KGHSH and CDR2 LQKENI. CDR3 length: 15 residues. Trimming cost V 6 bases and J 10 bases, with 21 bases left between them. The CDR3 is CASSSQIGDSGKLFF. The CDR3 region has the DNA TGTGCCAGCTCCTCCCAAATAGGGGATTCCGGAAAACTGTTTTTT. Looking up the rest from reference TRBV18 and TRBJ1-4 gives the full variable domain: NAGVMQNPRHLVRRRGQEARLRCSPMKGHSHVYWYRQLPEEGLKFMVYLQKENIIDESGMPKERFSAEFPKEGPSILRIQQVVRGDSAAYFCASSSQIGDSGKLFFGSGTQLSVL.

This clone was found many times. V is TRBV7-8 and J is TRBJ1-5; TRBD1 matches at 11 bases. This CDR3 has 14 residues. Germline V gene sequence: CDR1 SGHVS, CDR2 FQNEAQ. The ends lost 5 bases at V and 6 bases at J; junction bases unmatched: 3. CDR3 coding DNA: TGTGCCAGCAGCAGGACAGGGGGCGGTCAGCCCCAGCATTTT. As protein: CASSRTGGGQPQHF.

The chain combines TRBV27 with TRBJ1-1; no clear D gene. V gave up 0 bases and J gave up 0 bases, with 8 bases separating them. The CDR3 consists of 15 residues. CDR1 is MNHEY and CDR2 is SMNVEV in the germline V gene (reference sequence). The DNA of the CDR3 is TGTGCCAGCAGTTTATCGGCGGTTATGAACACTGAAGCTTTCTTT. Its protein is CASSLSAVMNTEAFF.

This clone was seen more than once but under ten times. This rearrangement joins TRBV2 to TRBJ2-1; D ambiguous. This CDR3 is built from 16 residues. CDR1 and CDR2 from the germline V gene are SNHLY and FYNNEI. Between the trimmed V and J ends, which lost 4 bases and 0 bases, there was a span of 13 bases. The CDR3, as DNA: TGTGCCAGCAGTGGGCTGACGGAGCTCTCCTACAATGAGCAGTTCTTC. Protein: CASSGLTELSYNEQFF. The full variable domain, rest sourced from reference TRBV2 and TRBJ2-1, is EPEVTQTPSHQVTQMGQEVILRCVPISNHLYFYWYRQILGQKVEFLVSFYNNEISEKSEIFDDQFSVERPDGSNFTLKIRSTKLEDSAMYFCASSGLTELSYNEQFFGPGTRLTVL.

This clone has at least ten counts. This chain connects TRBV7-9 to TRBJ2-2; D unclear. Trimming took off 2 bases at V and 6 bases at J, with 19 bases between the two ends. The CDR3 covers 17 residues. Germline-derived CDR1 and CDR2 are SEHNR and FQNEAQ (reference sequence). The CDR3: CASSLPSSWATPGELFF. CDR3 DNA sequence: TGTGCCAGCAGCTTACCTTCATCATGGGCCACTCCCGGGGAGCTGTTTTTT.

This clone was seen at least ten times. The genes are TRBV25-1 and TRBJ1-4, with 10 bases aligning to TRBD1. The germline gives CDR1 MGHDK, CDR2 SYGVNS. This CDR3 has 14 residues. V was pared by 8 bases and J by 8 bases, with 8 bases of the junction left unmatched. CDR3 sequence reads: CASAGTGAAEKLFF. CDR3 bases: TGTGCCAGCGCGGGGACAGGGGCGGCGGAAAAACTGTTTTTT.

This clone was observed many times. The chain recombines TRBV10-2 with TRBJ2-7; D is unclear. The CDR3 loop spans 12 amino acids. Germline lookup yields CDR1 WSHSY and CDR2 SAAADI. V lost 4 bases, J lost 3 bases, and 7 bases lay in between. The DNA of the CDR3 is TGCGCCAGCAGTGGCTCGGGCTACGAGCAGTACTTC. Translated: CASSGSGYEQYF.